The rows below give T cell receptor beta chains drawn from one sample of a study of blood T cell repertoires in COVID-19. Produced via immunoSEQ multiplex PCR; TCRdb's table is partial and in-frame only. The table records a few hundred thousand clones, around 85% of them present only once. The sample was PBMCs or T cells enriched from blood (not recorded which). The receptors come from a woman in her forties or fifties who had recovered from COVID-19. The CDR3 runs from the conserved cysteine through the conserved F or W. Each record gives: J gene, V gene, D gene, clone size, CDR3 protein, CDR3 DNA. A D gene is named only where the DNA matches it firmly. Rows give clone size only sometimes, using once, few, many, or a class for an expanded clone.

J: TRBJ1-1
V: TRBV27
D: TRBD1
size: -
CDR3: CATRTGTNTEAFF
DNA: TGTGCCACCCGGACAGGGACGAACACTGAAGCTTTCTTT

J: TRBJ2-3
V: TRBV7-3
D: TRBD2
size: -
CDR3: CASSLVLAGKDTQYF
DNA: TGTGCCAGCAGCTTGGTGCTAGCGGGAAAGGATACGCAGTATTTT

J: TRBJ1-1
V: TRBV3-1/TRBV3-2
D: TRBD1
size: -
CDR3: CASSQTGTGGKAFF
DNA: TGTGCCAGCAGCCAAACTGGGACAGGGGGCAAGGCTTTCTTT

J: TRBJ2-7
V: TRBV15
D: TRBD1
size: -
CDR3: CATSSGTGTFYEQYF
DNA: TGTGCCACCAGCAGCGGGACAGGGACATTCTACGAGCAGTACTTC

J: TRBJ1-4
V: TRBV2
D: -
size: -
CDR3: CASSVNRATNEKLFF
DNA: TGTGCCAGCAGTGTCAACAGGGCAACTAATGAAAAACTGTTTTTT

J: TRBJ1-5
V: TRBV5-6
D: -
size: once
CDR3: CASSSTGRRNQPQHF
DNA: TGTGCCAGCAGCTCGACAGGCCGCCGCAATCAGCCCCAGCATTTT

J: TRBJ2-5
V: TRBV5-5
D: -
size: -
CDR3: CASSLYGAYQETQYF
DNA: TGTGCCAGCAGCTTATATGGGGCGTACCAAGAGACCCAGTACTTC

J: TRBJ1-3
V: TRBV2
D: TRBD1
size: -
CDR3: CASRLGQGAVAGNTIYF
DNA: TGTGCCAGCAGACTGGGACAGGGGGCCGTTGCTGGAAACACCATATATTTT

J: TRBJ1-5
V: TRBV12-3/TRBV12-4
D: -
size: -
CDR3: CASSPGSHQPQHF
DNA: TGTGCCAGCAGCCCCGGGAGCCATCAGCCCCAGCATTTT

J: TRBJ1-2
V: TRBV5-4
D: -
size: -
CDR3: CASGLDQGLGGYTF
DNA: TGTGCCAGCGGCCTCGATCAGGGCCTGGGTGGCTACACCTTC

J: TRBJ1-2
V: TRBV28
D: -
size: -
CDR3: CASRDSVYGYTF
DNA: TGTGCCAGCCGGGATTCCGTCTATGGCTACACCTTC